One TCR beta chain is described in this entry. What this receptor recognizes is not known. Per-base qualities were not stored, and no clone one base away is much larger. This sample was taken from a study of blood T cell repertoires in COVID-19 (dated by TCRdb to the early 2020s). For the study in its entirety: Samples from collaborators originated in the United States, Italy and Spain and spanned both the acute and convalescent phases of COVID-19. The material from the prospective study consisted of cDNA or gDNA derived from T cells, B-cell-depleted T cells, or PBMCs. Subjects who had been exposed to COVID-19, were actively infected with it, or had recovered from it provided the deeply sampled blood TCRbeta repertoires that made up the dataset. The repertoires were made available in a free public database intended to serve as a resource for research on the immune response to SARS-CoV-2. Samples were obtained from the ongoing ImmuneRACE study (first 160 participants) and from roughly 1,300 subjects provided by 6 global collaborators. The sample metadata nearly always contained a de-identified subject ID, COVID-19 status, age in years and sex. Where available, HLA class I and class II types were obtained from metadata supplied by the sample provider rather than from assay-based typing.

The immunoSEQ Assay, a bias-controlled multiplex PCR, was used to amplify TCRbeta CDR3 regions from genomic DNA. The paper's processing steps were these. The number of nucleated cells in each sample was estimated by amplification of reference gene primers within the assay. Sequence reads were collapsed and filtered to measure the absolute abundance of every unique TCRbeta CDR3 rearrangement. For each sample, productive Simpson clonality was calculated as the square root of Simpson's diversity index across productive rearrangements. TCRdb holds this immuneACCESS table with in-frame rearrangements only. Some clones are missing; in checked studies, unresolved V genes explain under half, and the rest has no known cause. For V, J and clone size, that table is used; D and trimming come from the DNA. The sample table shows around 98,000 clones, and less than 85% are seen once. The ten largest clones represent roughly a tenth of the sample.

CDR1 and CDR2 were assigned from the germline V gene as LGHNA and YNFKEQ. Its CDR3 holds 18 amino acids, cysteine through phenylalanine. Only the CDR3 DNA is retained, 54 bases long and in frame from the first base. The V and J ends are trimmed by 1 base and 0 bases, leaving 16 bases between them. The collaborating institutions used their own protocols to collect whole blood in K2EDTA tubes. For TCRbeta analysis, collaborators shipped samples in one of three forms: frozen whole blood, isolated PBMCs, or DNA extracted from either of those sample types. The paper as a whole reports these results and caveats: Clinical and demographic metadata were provided uncurated, with the amount varying by source and participant.

The receptor's source is a man between 65 and 85 years old with active or convalescent COVID-19. The sequenced material came from peripheral blood. The sequence joins TRBV4-2 to TRBJ1-3, with no confident D gene call. The CDR3 reads as follows: CASSQGVGLGSSGNTIYF. The nucleotide sequence is TGTGCCAGCAGCCAAGGCGTAGGACTGGGGTCCTCTGGAAACACCATATATTTT.